Sequencing of this TCR beta chain was carried out in a study of CD8 T cells in acute hepatitis C reinfection. The V gene end was trimmed by 5 bases and the J gene end by 9 bases; junction bases not matched to a gene: 9. This CDR3 spans 14 amino acids. CDR1 is SEHNR and CDR2 is FQNEAQ in the germline V gene (reference sequence). General study points: All groups preferentially used TRBV04 and TRBV06, which was not due to overrepresentation in the naive pool. Diversity was high, without significant differences between resolver and chronic groups.

The time point is: naive CD8 control sorted from an acute-time-point sample. In the case of this clone: What it recognizes is unknown.

TCRdb's copy holds only in-frame clones and misses some; the assay was immunoSEQ multiplex PCR. This sample has 30,000 to 40,000 clones, with approximately 85% found just once. This sequence originates from a woman between 18 and 29 years old who spontaneously cleared hepatitis C infection. The rearrangement links TRBV7-9 to TRBJ2-1; 8 bases agree with TRBD2. Sequencing was performed on naive CD8+ T cells from PBMCs. The CDR3: CASSTDGLAFEQFF. For the CDR3, the DNA is TGTGCCAGCAGCACTGACGGACTAGCTTTTGAGCAGTTCTTC. The whole variable domain, remainder taken from reference TRBV7-9 and TRBJ2-1, is DTGVSQNPRHKITKRGQNVTFRCDPISEHNRLYWYRQTLGQGPEFLTYFQNEAQLEKSRLLSDRFSAERPKGSFSTLEIQRTEQGDSAMYLCASSTDGLAFEQFFGPGTRLTVL.